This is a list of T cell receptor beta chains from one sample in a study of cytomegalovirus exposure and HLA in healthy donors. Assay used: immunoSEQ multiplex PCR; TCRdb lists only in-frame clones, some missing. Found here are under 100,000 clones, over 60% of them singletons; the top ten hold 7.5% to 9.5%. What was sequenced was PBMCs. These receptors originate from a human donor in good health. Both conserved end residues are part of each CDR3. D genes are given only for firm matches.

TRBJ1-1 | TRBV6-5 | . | CASRYFGNRAEAFF
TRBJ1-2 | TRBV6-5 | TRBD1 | CASSTDRNLDGYTF
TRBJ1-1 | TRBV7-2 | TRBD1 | CASSSTGVAFF
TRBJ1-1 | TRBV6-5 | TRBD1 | CASSERTGGRSFF
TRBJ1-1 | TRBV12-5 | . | CASGLVSGAGGTEAFF
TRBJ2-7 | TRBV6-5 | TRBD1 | CASSWDRVYEQYF
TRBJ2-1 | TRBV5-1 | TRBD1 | CASSLFGQGASNEQFF
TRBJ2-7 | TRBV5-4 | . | CASSPGHRYEQYF
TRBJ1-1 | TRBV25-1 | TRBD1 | CASSPTPGQGEAFF
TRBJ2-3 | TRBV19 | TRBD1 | CASRAGTANTDTQYF
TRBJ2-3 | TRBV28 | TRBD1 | CASSSHGTGDTQYF
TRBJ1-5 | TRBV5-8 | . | CASSSGTLVQPQHF
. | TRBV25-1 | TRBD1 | CASSESGTGAYEQYF
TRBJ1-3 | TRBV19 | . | CASSPSNSGNTIYF
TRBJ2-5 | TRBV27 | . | CASSRTPQETQYF
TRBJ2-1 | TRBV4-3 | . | CASSQGRGAYNEQFF
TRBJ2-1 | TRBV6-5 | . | CASSYSPRAYNEQFF
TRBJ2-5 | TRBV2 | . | CASSELGSGMETQYF
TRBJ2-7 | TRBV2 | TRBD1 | CASRGQGTTYEQYF
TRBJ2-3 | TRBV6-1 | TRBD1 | CASSEGRGWSDTQYF
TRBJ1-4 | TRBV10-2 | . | CASSPQVWTNEKLFF
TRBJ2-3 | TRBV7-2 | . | CASSLVSGTDTQYF
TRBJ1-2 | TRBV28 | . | CASSLGGGANYGYTF
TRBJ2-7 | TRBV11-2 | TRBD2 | CASSLTGAGPFYEQYF
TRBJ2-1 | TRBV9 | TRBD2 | CASSVRLAGGDNEQFF
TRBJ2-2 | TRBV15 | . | CATSRDPNAGELFF
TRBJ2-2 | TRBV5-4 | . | CASSPGGINTGELFF
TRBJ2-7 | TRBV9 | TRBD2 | CASSGSGGAYEQYF
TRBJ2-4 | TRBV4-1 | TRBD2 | CASSQDESGGVISAKNIQYF
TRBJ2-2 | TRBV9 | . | CASSVAAGKNTGELFF
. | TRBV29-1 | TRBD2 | CSVRTSGPYEQYF
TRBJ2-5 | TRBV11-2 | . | CASSLDSVGTVQETQYF
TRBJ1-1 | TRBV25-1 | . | CASSERTIMNTEAFF
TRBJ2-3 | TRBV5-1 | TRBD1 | CASSRTGEDTQYF
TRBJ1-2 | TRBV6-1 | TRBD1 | CASIPPGQGYGYTF
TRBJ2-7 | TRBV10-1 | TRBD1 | CASSESPTTGELTYEQYF
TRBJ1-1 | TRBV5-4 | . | CASSSGNSWGTEAFF
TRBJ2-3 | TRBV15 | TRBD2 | CATSSGTSGGITSTDTQYF
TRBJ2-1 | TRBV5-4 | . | CASSLAAVNEQFF
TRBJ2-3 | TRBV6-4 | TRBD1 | CASSDGGQGTDTQYF
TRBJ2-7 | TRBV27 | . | CASSWTVSSYEQYF
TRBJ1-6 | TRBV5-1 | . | CASTLTGAGYSPLHF